This T cell receptor beta chain originates from a study of cytomegalovirus exposure and HLA in healthy donors. General study results and limits: Analyses of presence and absence presupposed an approximately uniform sequencing depth across donors.

On this clone: Its matching antigen is unknown.

Looked up from germline, CDR1 is SGHTA and CDR2 is FQGTGA. This CDR3 is 14 amino acids long. The V end lost 5 bases, the J end lost 0 bases, and 9 bases lay between the germline ends. PCR employed 60 Vbeta and 13 Jbeta primers. Here immunoSEQ multiplex PCR was the method, and the copy in TCRdb shows in-frame clones only, minus some. This sample carries 90,000 to 100,000 clones, about three fifths of them seen once, and the ten largest clones take 3% to 5%. This rearrangement joins TRBV7-3 to TRBJ2-3; D ambiguous. This clonotype was sampled from a man aged 25-45 years in good health and CMV-seronegative. Sequencing input: PBMCs. CDR3 sequence reads: CASSPTHSTDTQYF. The CDR3 nucleotides read TGTGCCAGCAGCCCTACCCATAGCACAGATACGCAGTATTTT.